This T cell receptor beta chain was documented in a study of patients and donors after allogeneic stem cell transplantation. This CDR3 is built from 13 residues. Germline CDR1 and CDR2: DFQATT and SNEGSKA (reference sequence). The V end was cut by 6 bases, the J end by 2 bases, with 8 bases between. This clonotype has more than one count but fewer than ten. Each CDR3 protein is one row after TCRdb ran MiXCR on the RT-PCR reads. The sample comprises roughly 250,000 distinct CDR3 sequences, 12% to 15% of which are singletons, and around a tenth rests with the top ten. The chain combines TRBV20-1 with TRBJ2-6; D possibly corresponds to TRBD1 (5 bases). The sample taken for sequencing was blood, either unsorted or a sorted T cell fraction (not recorded which). This clonotype was sampled from a human donor who was either an allogeneic HSCT recipient or a stem cell or donor lymphocyte infusion donor (not recorded which). It is not recorded whose cells these are; they may come from a transplant donor. The CDR3 DNA is TGCAGTGCGCCCAGGGCTGGGGCCAACGTCCTGACTTTC. Protein sequence: CSAPRAGANVLTF.